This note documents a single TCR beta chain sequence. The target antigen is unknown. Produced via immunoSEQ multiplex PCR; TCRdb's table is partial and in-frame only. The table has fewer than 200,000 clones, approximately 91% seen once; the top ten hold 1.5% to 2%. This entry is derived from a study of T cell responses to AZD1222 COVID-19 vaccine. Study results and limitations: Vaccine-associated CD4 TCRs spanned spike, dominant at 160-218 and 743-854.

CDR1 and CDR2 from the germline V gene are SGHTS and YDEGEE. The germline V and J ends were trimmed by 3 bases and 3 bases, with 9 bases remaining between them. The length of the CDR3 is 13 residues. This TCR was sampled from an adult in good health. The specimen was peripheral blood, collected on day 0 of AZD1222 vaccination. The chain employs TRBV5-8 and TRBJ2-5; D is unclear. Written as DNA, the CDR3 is TGTGCCAGCAGCTACGGGCCAAAAGAGACCCAGTACTTC. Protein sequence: CASSYGPKETQYF.